The sequence of this T cell receptor beta chain was determined in a study of T cells after somatic rescue of genetic block. The table came from immunoSEQ multiplex PCR; TCRdb's copy has only in-frame clones and leaves some out. The sample records roughly 70,000 clones, just over 90% being singletons. CDR1 and CDR2 (germline): SGHVS, FQNEAQ. Trimming pared 0 bases from V and 5 bases from J, leaving 5 bases between. The CDR3 totals 12 residues. The sequencing sample was made of peripheral blood mononuclear cells (PBMCs). This chain joins TRBV7-8 and TRBJ2-7, with a tentative D call TRBD2 (5 bases). The receptor's source is a man aged 35 to 55. This CDR3 reads CASSLAGDEQYF. CDR3 nucleotides: TGTGCCAGCAGCTTAGCGGGAGACGAGCAGTACTTC. The variable domain in full, with the rest retrieved from reference TRBV7-8 and TRBJ2-7, is GAGVSQSPRYKVAKRGQDVALRCDPISGHVSLFWYQQALGQGPEFLTYFQNEAQLDKSGLPSDRFFAERPEGSVSTLKIQRTQQEDSAVYLCASSLAGDEQYFGPGTRLTVT.